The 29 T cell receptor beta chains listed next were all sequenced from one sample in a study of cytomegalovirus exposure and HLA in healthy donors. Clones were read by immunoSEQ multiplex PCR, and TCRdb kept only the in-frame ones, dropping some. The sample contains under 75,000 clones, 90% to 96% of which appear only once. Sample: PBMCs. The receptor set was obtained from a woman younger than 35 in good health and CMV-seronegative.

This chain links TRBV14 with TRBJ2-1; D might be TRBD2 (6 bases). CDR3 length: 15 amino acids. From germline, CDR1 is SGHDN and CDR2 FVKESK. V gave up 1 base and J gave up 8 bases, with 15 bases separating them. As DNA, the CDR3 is TGTGCCAGCAGCCAAGCCGGGTGGCGGGACGATGAGCAGTTCTTC. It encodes CASSQAGWRDDEQFF. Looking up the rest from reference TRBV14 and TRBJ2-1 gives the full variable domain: EAGVTQFPSHSVIEKGQTVTLRCDPISGHDNLYWYRRVMGKEIKFLLHFVKESKQDESGMPNNRFLAERTGGTYSTLKVQPAELEDSGVYFCASSQAGWRDDEQFFGPGTRLTVL.

The CDR3 protein is CASSAPGGSYSYEQYF. The CDR3 DNA follows: TGTGCCAGCAGTGCCCCCGGCGGTTCCTACTCCTACGAGCAGTACTTC. The rearrangement links TRBV28 to TRBJ2-7; D is ambiguous. V was pared by 5 bases and J by 0 bases, with 17 bases between. CDR1 MDHEN and CDR2 SYDVKM come from the germline V gene. This CDR3 is built from 16 residues.

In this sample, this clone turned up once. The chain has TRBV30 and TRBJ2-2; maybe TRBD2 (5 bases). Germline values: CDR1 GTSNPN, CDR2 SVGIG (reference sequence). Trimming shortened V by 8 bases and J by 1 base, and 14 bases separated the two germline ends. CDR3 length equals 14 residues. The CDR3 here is CAQSGSRNTGELFF. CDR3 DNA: TGTGCCCAATCGGGGAGTCGGAACACCGGGGAGCTGTTTTTT.

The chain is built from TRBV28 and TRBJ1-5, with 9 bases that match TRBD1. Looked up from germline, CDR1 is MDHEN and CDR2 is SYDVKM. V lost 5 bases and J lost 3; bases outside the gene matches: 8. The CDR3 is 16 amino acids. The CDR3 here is CASSPGDRAYNQPQHF. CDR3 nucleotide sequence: TGTGCCAGCAGTCCCGGGGACAGGGCTTACAATCAGCCCCAGCATTTT.

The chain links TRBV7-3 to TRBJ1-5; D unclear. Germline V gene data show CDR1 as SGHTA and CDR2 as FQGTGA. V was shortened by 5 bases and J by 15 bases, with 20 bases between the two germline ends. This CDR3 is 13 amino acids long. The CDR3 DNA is TGTGCCAGCAGCCGTAACTTTCTGTCCAAGTTGCATTTT. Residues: CASSRNFLSKLHF.

This CDR3 is CASSYRGPDTGELFF. The CDR3 DNA follows: TGTGCCAGCAGTTACAGGGGGCCGGACACCGGGGAGCTGTTTTTT. The rearrangement uses TRBV6-5 and TRBJ2-2, with 7 bases aligning to TRBD1. This CDR3 contains 15 residues. The J segment lost 3 bases and the V segment lost 2 bases, leaving 3 bases of the junction unmatched. Per germline, CDR1 MNHEY and CDR2 SVGAGI.

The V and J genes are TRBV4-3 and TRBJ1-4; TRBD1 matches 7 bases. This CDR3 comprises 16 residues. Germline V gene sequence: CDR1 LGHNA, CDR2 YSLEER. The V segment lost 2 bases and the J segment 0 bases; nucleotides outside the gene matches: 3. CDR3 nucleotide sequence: TGCGCCAGCAGCCAAAATCAGGGGGCAACTAATGAAAAACTGTTTTTT. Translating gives CASSQNQGATNEKLFF.

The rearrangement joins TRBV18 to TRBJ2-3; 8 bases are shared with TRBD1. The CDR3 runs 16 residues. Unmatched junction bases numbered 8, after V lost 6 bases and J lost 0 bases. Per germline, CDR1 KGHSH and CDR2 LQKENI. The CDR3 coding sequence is TGTGCCAGCTCGCGGGACAGGAGATCTAGCACAGATACGCAGTATTTT. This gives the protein CASSRDRRSSTDTQYF.

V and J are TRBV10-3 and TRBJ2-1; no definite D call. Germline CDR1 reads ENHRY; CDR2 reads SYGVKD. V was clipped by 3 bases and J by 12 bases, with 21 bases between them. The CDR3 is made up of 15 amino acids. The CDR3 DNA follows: TGTGCCATCAGTGAAGTGGGCGACGGCAATACCCGGCAGTTCTTC. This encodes CAISEVGDGNTRQFF.

CDR3 nucleotides: TGTGCCAGCACCCTAGCGGGGGGGCGTGAGCAGTTCTTC. Translation gives CASTLAGGREQFF. The chain joins TRBV11-2 to TRBJ2-1; 12 bases are a match to TRBD2. Germline-derived CDR1 and CDR2 are SGHAT and FQNNGV. The trim removed 7 bases at V and 9 bases at J, leaving 4 bases unmatched. The CDR3 sequence is 13 residues long. Combining the CDR3 with reference TRBV11-2 and TRBJ2-1 gives the whole variable domain EAGVAQSPRYKIIEKRQSVAFWCNPISGHATLYWYQQILGQGPKLLIQFQNNGVVDDSQLPKDRFSAERLKGVDSTLKIQPAKLEDSAVYLCASTLAGGREQFFGPGTRLTVL.

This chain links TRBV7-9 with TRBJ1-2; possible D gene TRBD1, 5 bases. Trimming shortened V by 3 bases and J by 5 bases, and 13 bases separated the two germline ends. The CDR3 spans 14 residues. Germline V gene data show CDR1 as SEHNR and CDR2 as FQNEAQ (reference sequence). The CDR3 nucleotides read TGTGCCAGCAGCTTCGGGGGGATTTGGTATGGCTACACCTTC. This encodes CASSFGGIWYGYTF.

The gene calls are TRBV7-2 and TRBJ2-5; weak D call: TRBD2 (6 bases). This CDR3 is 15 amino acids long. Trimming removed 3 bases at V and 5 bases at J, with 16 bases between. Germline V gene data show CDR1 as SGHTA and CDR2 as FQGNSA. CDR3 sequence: CASSFFSGEGETQYF. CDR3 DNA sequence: TGTGCCAGCAGCTTTTTCTCGGGGGAAGGGGAGACCCAGTACTTC.

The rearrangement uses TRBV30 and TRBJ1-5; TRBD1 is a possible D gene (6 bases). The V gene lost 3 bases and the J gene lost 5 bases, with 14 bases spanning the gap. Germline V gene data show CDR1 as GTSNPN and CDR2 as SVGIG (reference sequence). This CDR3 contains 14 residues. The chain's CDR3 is CAWRAPGDHQPQHF. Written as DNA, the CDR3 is TGTGCCTGGAGGGCCCCAGGGGACCATCAGCCCCAGCATTTT.

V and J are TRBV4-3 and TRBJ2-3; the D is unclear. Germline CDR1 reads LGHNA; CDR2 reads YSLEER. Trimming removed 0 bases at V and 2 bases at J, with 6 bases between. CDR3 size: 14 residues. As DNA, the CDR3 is TGCGCCAGCAGCCAAGACCCAAACACAGATACGCAGTATTTT. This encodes CASSQDPNTDTQYF.

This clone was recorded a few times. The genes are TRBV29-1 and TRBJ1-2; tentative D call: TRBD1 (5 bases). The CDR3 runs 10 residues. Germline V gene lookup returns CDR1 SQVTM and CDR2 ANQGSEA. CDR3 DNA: TGCAGGGCAGGGAAGGATGGCTACACCTTC. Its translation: CRAGKDGYTF.

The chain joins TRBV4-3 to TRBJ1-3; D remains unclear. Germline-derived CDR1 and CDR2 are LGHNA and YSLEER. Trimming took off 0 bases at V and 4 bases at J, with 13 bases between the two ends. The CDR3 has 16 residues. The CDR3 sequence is CASSQDWETKGNTIYF. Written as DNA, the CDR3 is TGCGCCAGCAGCCAAGACTGGGAGACTAAAGGAAACACCATATATTTT.

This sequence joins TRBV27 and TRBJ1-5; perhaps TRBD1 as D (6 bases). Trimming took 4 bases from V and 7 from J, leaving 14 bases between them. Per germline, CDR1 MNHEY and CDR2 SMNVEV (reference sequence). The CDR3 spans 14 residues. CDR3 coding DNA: TGTGCCAGCAGTTATACGGGGGGCGGGCAGCCCCAGCATTTT. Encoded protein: CASSYTGGGQPQHF.

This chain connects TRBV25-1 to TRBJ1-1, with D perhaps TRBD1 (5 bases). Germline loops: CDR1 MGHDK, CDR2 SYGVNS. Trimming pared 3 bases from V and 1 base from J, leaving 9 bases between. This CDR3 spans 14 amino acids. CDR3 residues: CASSDPDRNTEAFF. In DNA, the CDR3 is TGTGCCAGCAGTGACCCCGACAGGAACACTGAAGCTTTCTTT.

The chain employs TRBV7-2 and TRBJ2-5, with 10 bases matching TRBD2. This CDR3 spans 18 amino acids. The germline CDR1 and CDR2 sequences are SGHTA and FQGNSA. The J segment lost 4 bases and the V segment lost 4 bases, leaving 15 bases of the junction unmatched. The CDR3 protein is CASSSPHGTSVIRETQYF. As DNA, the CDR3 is TGTGCCAGCAGCTCCCCGCACGGGACTAGCGTTATCCGAGAGACCCAGTACTTC.

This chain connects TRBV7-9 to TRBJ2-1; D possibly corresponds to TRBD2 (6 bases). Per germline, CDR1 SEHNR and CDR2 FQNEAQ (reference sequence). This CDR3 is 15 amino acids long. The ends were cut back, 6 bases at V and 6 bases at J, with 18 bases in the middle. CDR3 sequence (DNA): TGTGCCAGCAGGCCCGGGACTCCCCCGCGCAATGAGCAGTTCTTC. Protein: CASRPGTPPRNEQFF. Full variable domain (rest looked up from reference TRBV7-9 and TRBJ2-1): DTGVSQNPRHKITKRGQNVTFRCDPISEHNRLYWYRQTLGQGPEFLTYFQNEAQLEKSRLLSDRFSAERPKGSFSTLEIQRTEQGDSAMYLCASRPGTPPRNEQFFGPGTRLTVL.

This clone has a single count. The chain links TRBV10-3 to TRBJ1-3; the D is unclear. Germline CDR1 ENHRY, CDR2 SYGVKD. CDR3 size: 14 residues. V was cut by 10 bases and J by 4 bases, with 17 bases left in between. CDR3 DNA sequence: TGTGCCAGCGCTGAGACTGCTGCCGGAAACACCATATATTTT. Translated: CASAETAAGNTIYF.

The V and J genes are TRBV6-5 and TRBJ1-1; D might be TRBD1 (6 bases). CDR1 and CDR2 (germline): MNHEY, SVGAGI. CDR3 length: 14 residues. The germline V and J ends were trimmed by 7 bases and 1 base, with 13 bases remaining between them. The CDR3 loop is CASNPQGENTEAFF. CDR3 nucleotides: TGTGCCAGCAACCCACAGGGAGAGAACACTGAAGCTTTCTTT.

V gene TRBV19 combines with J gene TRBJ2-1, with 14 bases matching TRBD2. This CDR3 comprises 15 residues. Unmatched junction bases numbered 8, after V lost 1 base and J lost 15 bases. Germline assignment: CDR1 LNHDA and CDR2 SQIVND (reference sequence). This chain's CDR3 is CASSIVGLAGGMRFF. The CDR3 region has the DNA TGTGCCAGTAGTATAGTTGGACTAGCGGGGGGTATGAGGTTCTTC.

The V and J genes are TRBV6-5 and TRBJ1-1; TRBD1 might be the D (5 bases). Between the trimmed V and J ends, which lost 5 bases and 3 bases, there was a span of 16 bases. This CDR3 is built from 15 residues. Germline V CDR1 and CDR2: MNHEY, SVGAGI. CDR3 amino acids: CASSAPGLPDTEAFF. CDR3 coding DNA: TGTGCCAGCAGTGCCCCGGGACTGCCCGACACTGAAGCTTTCTTT.

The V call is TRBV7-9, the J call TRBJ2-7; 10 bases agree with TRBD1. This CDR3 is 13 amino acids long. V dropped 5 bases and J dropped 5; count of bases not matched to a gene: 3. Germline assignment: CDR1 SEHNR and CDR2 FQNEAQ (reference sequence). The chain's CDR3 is CASSRDRGNEQYF. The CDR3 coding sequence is TGTGCCAGCAGCCGGGACAGGGGTAACGAGCAGTACTTC.

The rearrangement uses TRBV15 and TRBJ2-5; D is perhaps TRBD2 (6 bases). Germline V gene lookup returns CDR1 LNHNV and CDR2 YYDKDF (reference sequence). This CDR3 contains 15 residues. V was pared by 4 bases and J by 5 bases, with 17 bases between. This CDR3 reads CATSTPWGVTETQYF. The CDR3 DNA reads TGTGCCACCAGCACTCCCTGGGGGGTAACGGAGACCCAGTACTTC.

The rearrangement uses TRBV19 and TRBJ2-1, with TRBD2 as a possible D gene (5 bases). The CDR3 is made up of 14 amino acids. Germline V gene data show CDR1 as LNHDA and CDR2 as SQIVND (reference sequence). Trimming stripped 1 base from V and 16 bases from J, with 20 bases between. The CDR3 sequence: CASSIAPDQCEGFF. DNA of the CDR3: TGTGCCAGTAGTATAGCCCCGGACCAATGTGAGGGTTTCTTC.

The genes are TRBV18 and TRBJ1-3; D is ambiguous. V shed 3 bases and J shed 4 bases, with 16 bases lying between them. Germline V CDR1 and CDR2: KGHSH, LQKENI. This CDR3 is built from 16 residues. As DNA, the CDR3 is TGTGCCAGCTCACCGAGGTCCGATAACCGGGGAAACACCATATATTTT. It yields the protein CASSPRSDNRGNTIYF.

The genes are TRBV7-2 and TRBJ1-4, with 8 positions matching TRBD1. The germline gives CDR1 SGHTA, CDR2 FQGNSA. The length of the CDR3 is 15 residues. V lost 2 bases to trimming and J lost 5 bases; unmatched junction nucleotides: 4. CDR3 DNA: TGTGCCAGCAGCTTAATGAGGACAGGGAATGAAAAACTGTTTTTT. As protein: CASSLMRTGNEKLFF.